The source of this T cell receptor (beta chain) is a study of blood T cell repertoires in COVID-19. Clones were sequenced by immunoSEQ multiplex PCR, and TCRdb holds only the in-frame ones, with some missing. The sample includes around 480,000 clones, roughly 88% seen only once; the top ten take 10% to 15%. The specimen was peripheral blood. The receptor comes from a woman aged 45 to 65 with COVID-19, enrolled during active disease.

The DNA of the CDR3 is TGTGCCAGCAGCCAAGAATGGGGACAGGGCACTGAAGCTTTCTTT. This codes for CASSQEWGQGTEAFF. The V call is TRBV4-2, the J call TRBJ1-1; 9 nucleotides line up with TRBD1. The CDR3 runs 15 residues. Germline V gene data show CDR1 as LGHNA and CDR2 as YNFKEQ. Trimming at V came to 0 bases and at J to 4 bases, leaving 3 bases not matched to a gene.